The 32 T cell receptor beta chains below all came from one sample that was sequenced in a study of T cells after yellow fever vaccination. TCRdb reprocessed the 5' RACE reads via MiXCR and lists one record per CDR3 protein. The table lists under 350,000 distinct CDR3 sequences, roughly 4% of them singletons. The specimen was PBMCs, collected 5 days after the yellow fever booster vaccination. The receptors come from a man between 18 and 35 years old who received the YFV17D yellow fever vaccine.

This clonotype has at least ten counts. The genes are TRBV9 and TRBJ2-3; maybe TRBD1 (5 bases). Germline-derived CDR1 and CDR2 are SGDLS and YYNGEE. The germline V and J ends were trimmed by 0 bases and 3 bases, with 8 bases remaining between them. The length of the CDR3 is 14 residues. CDR3: CASSVERGTDTQYF. CDR3 coding DNA: TGTGCCAGCAGCGTAGAAAGGGGTACAGATACGCAGTATTTT.

The CDR3 DNA reads as TGTGCCAGCTCGCTTACCGGGACAGGGGGCGCGGGCACTGAAGCTTTCTTT. As protein: CASSLTGTGGAGTEAFF. The chain employs TRBV18 and TRBJ1-1; 12 positions agree with TRBD1. The germline V gene encodes CDR1 KGHSH and CDR2 LQKENI. The junction had 12 bases not matched to a gene; V was cut back by 6 bases and J by 4 bases. There are 17 residues in the CDR3.

This CDR3 is CASSQQGAHNNEKLFF. For the CDR3, the DNA is TGTGCCAGCAGCCAGCAGGGGGCCCACAACAATGAAAAACTGTTTTTT. J is TRBJ1-4 and V is TRBV3-1, with TRBD1 matching 8 bases. The germline CDR1 and CDR2 sequences are LGHDT and YNNKEL (reference sequence). The CDR3 has 16 residues. V lost 3 bases to trimming and J lost 5 bases; unmatched junction nucleotides: 8. Complete variable domain (other parts from reference TRBV3-1 and TRBJ1-4): DTAVSQTPKYLVTQMGNDKSIKCEQNLGHDTMYWYKQDSKKFLKIMFSYNNKELIINETVPNRFSPKSPDKAHLNLHINSLELGDSAVYFCASSQQGAHNNEKLFFGSGTQLSVL.

This clonotype came up a few times. The chain recombines TRBV4-2 with TRBJ2-3; 8 positions match TRBD2. J was trimmed by 2 bases and V by 5 bases; bases with no gene match: 9. This CDR3 spans 16 amino acids. Germline CDR1 and CDR2: LGHNA and YNFKEQ. CDR3 DNA: TGTGCCAGCAGCGATGGGCGGGGGGACATCACAGATACGCAGTATTTT. This gives the protein CASSDGRGDITDTQYF.

This clonotype was observed many times. The rearrangement links TRBV9 to TRBJ1-3; D possibly corresponds to TRBD1 (6 bases). The CDR3 runs to 16 residues. CDR1 and CDR2 from the germline V gene are SGDLS and YYNGEE. Trimming shortened V by 3 bases and J by 2 bases, and 15 bases separated the two germline ends. The chain's CDR3 is CASSAAGATTGNTIYF. The CDR3 DNA is TGTGCCAGCAGCGCCGCAGGGGCAACGACTGGAAACACCATATATTTT.

V gene TRBV4-1 combines with J gene TRBJ2-7; tentatively, D is TRBD2 (5 bases). The germline gives CDR1 MGHRA, CDR2 YSYEKL. The CDR3 totals 15 residues. The ends were cut back, 1 base at V and 3 bases at J, with 13 bases in the middle. The chain's CDR3 is CASSQVGRRDYEQYV. Written as DNA, the CDR3 is TGCGCCAGCAGCCAAGTAGGTCGTCGGGACTACGAGCAGTACGTC.

This clonotype was counted between two and nine times. The gene calls are TRBV12-3 or TRBV12-4 and TRBJ2-5; 7 bases line up with TRBD2. The CDR3 sequence is 14 residues long. With 3 bases clipped from V and 4 bases from J, the junction kept 5 bases outside the gene matches. Here the CDR3 DNA reads TGTGCCAGCAGTTTTGCGGGGGAGAGAGAGACCCAGTACTTC. It specifies CASSFAGERETQYF.

This clonotype appeared many times. This chain uses TRBV5-1 with TRBJ2-1, with 7 positions matching TRBD2. Per germline, CDR1 SGHRS and CDR2 YFSETQ. Unmatched junction bases numbered 10, after V lost 0 bases and J lost 7 bases. The CDR3 sequence is 16 residues long. DNA for the CDR3: TGCGCCAGCAGCTTGGAACTAGCGTACCCCCTAAATGAGCAGTTCTTC. Its translation: CASSLELAYPLNEQFF.

Only a few counts were recorded for this clonotype. The chain is built from TRBV27 and TRBJ2-3, with D possibly being TRBD2 (6 bases). CDR1 is MNHEY and CDR2 is SMNVEV in the germline V gene (reference sequence). The CDR3 covers 14 residues. Between the trimmed V and J ends, which lost 1 base and 4 bases, there was a span of 9 bases. CDR3 amino acids: CASSLYSGADTQYF. The DNA of the CDR3 is TGTGCCAGCAGTTTATATAGCGGCGCAGATACGCAGTATTTT.

This rearrangement joins TRBV7-3 to TRBJ2-2; 8 positions match TRBD2. In germline, CDR1 is SGHTA, CDR2 FQGTGA. The CDR3 has 18 residues. V was pared by 2 bases and J by 3 bases, with 11 bases of the junction left unmatched. The CDR3 bases are TGTGCCAGCAGCTTACCCCTAAGAGCGGGGGTGGACACCGGGGAGCTGTTTTTT. Residues: CASSLPLRAGVDTGELFF.

This chain joins TRBV6-6 and TRBJ2-7; 15 bases align to TRBD2. Losses at the gene ends were 2 bases for V and 3 bases for J; bases not matched to a gene: 8. The CDR3 is 18 residues long. Looked up from germline, CDR1 is MNHNY and CDR2 is SVGAGI (reference sequence). The CDR3 DNA is TGTGCCAGCAGTTACCCGGGACTAGCGGGGGGATCCCTCTACGAGCAGTACTTC. This encodes CASSYPGLAGGSLYEQYF.

In its sample, this clonotype was seen a few times. The V call is TRBV3-1, the J call TRBJ2-1; 8 bases match TRBD1. V dropped 3 bases and J dropped 9; count of bases not matched to a gene: 10. Germline CDR1 and CDR2: LGHDT and YNNKEL (reference sequence). This CDR3 has 15 residues. CDR3 bases: TGTGCCAGCAGCCAGGACAGGGCGTCCGGTGGTGAGCAGTTCTTC. This gives the protein CASSQDRASGGEQFF.

The chain is built from TRBV20-1 and TRBJ2-2; 11 positions agree with TRBD2. The junction had 13 bases not matched to a gene; V was cut back by 7 bases and J by 0 bases. The CDR3 has 18 residues. Germline assignment: CDR1 DFQATT and CDR2 SNEGSKA (reference sequence). The CDR3 DNA follows: TGCAGTGTTCCCCCCCTAACTAGCGGGGGACCGAACACCGGGGAGCTGTTTTTT. Translation gives CSVPPLTSGGPNTGELFF.

The chain has TRBV4-3 and TRBJ2-3, with D perhaps TRBD2 (5 bases). The germline CDR1 and CDR2 sequences are LGHNA and YSLEER. The CDR3 loop spans 21 amino acids. Trimming took off 0 bases at V and 2 bases at J, with 27 bases between the two ends. The CDR3 sequence is CASSQDALGLLARRLTDTQYF. The CDR3 coding sequence is TGCGCCAGCAGCCAAGACGCGCTAGGGTTGCTAGCCCGAAGACTCACAGATACGCAGTATTTT.

In this sample, this clonotype turned up a few times. This chain uses TRBV20-1 with TRBJ1-4, with D tentatively TRBD1 (6 bases). The germline V and J ends were trimmed by 6 bases and 3 bases, with 11 bases remaining between them. Germline V gene data show CDR1 as DFQATT and CDR2 as SNEGSKA (reference sequence). This CDR3 has 13 residues. CDR3 protein: CSAPGEPNEKLFF. DNA of the CDR3: TGCAGTGCCCCAGGGGAACCTAATGAAAAACTGTTTTTT.

In nucleotides, the CDR3 is TGTGCCAGCAGGACTAGTCAAGAGACCCAGTACTTC. Encoded protein: CASRTSQETQYF. This chain uses TRBV6-2 or TRBV6-3 with TRBJ2-5; a possible D gene is TRBD2 (6 bases). Germline V gene lookup returns CDR1 MNHEY and CDR2 SVGEGT. This CDR3 contains 12 residues. The ends were cut back, 6 bases at V and 2 bases at J, with 7 bases in the middle.

V and J are TRBV29-1 and TRBJ2-2; TRBD2 might be the D (6 bases). The V gene's germline CDR1 is SQVTM and CDR2 ANQGSEA. This CDR3 spans 17 amino acids. Deletions cut 5 bases from V and 1 base from J, with 20 bases between. The CDR3 DNA reads as TGCAGCGTTCTACTACAAGAGAGACTAGTGAACACCGGGGAGCTGTTTTTT. This translates into CSVLLQERLVNTGELFF.

This clonotype was observed a handful of times. The CDR3 loop is CASSLTGSHNEQFF. CDR3 DNA: TGTGCCAGCAGCCTAACAGGGAGCCACAATGAGCAGTTCTTC. This sequence joins TRBV7-2 and TRBJ2-1; D is perhaps TRBD1 (6 bases). The ends were cut back, 5 bases at V and 5 bases at J, with 13 bases in the middle. This CDR3 has 14 amino acids. CDR1 is SGHTA and CDR2 is FQGNSA in the germline V gene.

V and J are TRBV6-2 or TRBV6-3 and TRBJ1-1; the D is unclear. The CDR3 is made up of 17 amino acids. Trimming removed 6 bases at V and 0 bases at J, with 20 bases between. Looked up from germline, CDR1 is MNHEY and CDR2 is SVGEGT. In DNA form, the CDR3 reads TGTGCCAGCAGATCACTCCCGCGAGGAGGGTTGAACACTGAAGCTTTCTTT. Its translation: CASRSLPRGGLNTEAFF.

The chain combines TRBV7-9 with TRBJ2-3; possibly TRBD1 for D (6 bases). The ends were cut back, 5 bases at V and 1 base at J, with 13 bases in the middle. Germline V CDR1 and CDR2: SEHNR, FQNEAQ (reference sequence). The CDR3 totals 15 residues. The CDR3: CASSPPGHRTDTQYF. For the CDR3, the DNA is TGTGCCAGCAGCCCTCCGGGACACCGCACAGATACGCAGTATTTT. Looking up the rest from reference TRBV7-9 and TRBJ2-3 gives the full variable domain: DTGVSQNPRHKITKRGQNVTFRCDPISEHNRLYWYRQTLGQGPEFLTYFQNEAQLEKSRLLSDRFSAERPKGSFSTLEIQRTEQGDSAMYLCASSPPGHRTDTQYFGPGTRLTVL.

In its sample, this clonotype was seen a few times. V gene TRBV27 combines with J gene TRBJ2-7; a possible D gene is TRBD2 (5 bases). V lost 9 bases and J lost 6, with 12 bases in between. The germline V gene encodes CDR1 MNHEY and CDR2 SMNVEV (reference sequence). The CDR3 extends over 11 amino acids. The CDR3 region is CASAGSGEQYV. CDR3 nucleotide sequence: TGTGCCAGTGCGGGCTCGGGCGAGCAGTACGTC.

This clonotype was seen a handful of times. This chain uses TRBV15 with TRBJ1-5; D unclear. Germline V gene data show CDR1 as LNHNV and CDR2 as YYDKDF (reference sequence). Trimming cost V 7 bases and J 11 bases, with 9 bases left between them. The CDR3 sequence is 10 residues long. The CDR3 spells CATTRRSQHF. The CDR3, as DNA: TGTGCCACCACTCGGCGGTCCCAGCATTTT.

This clonotype was counted ten times or more. This chain uses TRBV6-6 with TRBJ1-6, with a possible D match to TRBD1 (5 bases). The CDR3 has 11 amino acids. V shed 5 bases and J shed 14 bases, with 10 bases lying between them. In germline, CDR1 is MNHNY, CDR2 SVGAGI (reference sequence). This chain's CDR3 is CASSPTGTLHF. The CDR3 DNA is TGTGCCAGCAGTCCAACAGGTACCCTCCACTTT.

This clonotype was counted a few times. The chain is built from TRBV6-5 and TRBJ1-5; 8 nucleotides line up with TRBD1. CDR1 and CDR2 (germline): MNHEY, SVGAGI. The ends lost 2 bases at V and 4 bases at J; junction bases unmatched: 10. The CDR3 spans 17 residues. CDR3: CASSYGSPGGVNQPQHF. CDR3 DNA: TGTGCCAGCAGTTACGGTTCCCCAGGGGGCGTAAATCAGCCCCAGCATTTT.

This clonotype showed up many times. The V gene is TRBV27, the J gene TRBJ2-7; D could derive from TRBD1 or TRBD2 (5 bases each). The CDR3 loop spans 15 amino acids. V lost 5 bases and J lost 3, with 17 bases in between. Germline V CDR1 and CDR2: MNHEY, SMNVEV (reference sequence). CDR3 DNA sequence: TGTGCCAGCAGTCTCCGGGGCGCGCGAGTCTACGAGCAGTACTTC. Protein sequence: CASSLRGARVYEQYF.

This clonotype has at least ten counts. V is TRBV7-2 and J is TRBJ2-1, with D perhaps matching TRBD2 (6 bases). CDR1 is SGHTA, CDR2 FQGNSA, per germline. Trimming left V 5 bases short and J 1 base short, with 15 bases between. There are 16 residues in the CDR3. This CDR3 is CASSAPGGPSYNEQFF. CDR3 nucleotides: TGTGCCAGCAGCGCCCCCGGGGGACCTTCCTACAATGAGCAGTTCTTC.

This clonotype has only a few counts. The chain joins TRBV6-1 to TRBJ2-5; maybe TRBD2 (6 bases). CDR3 length: 14 amino acids. The V gene lost 1 base and the J gene lost 5 bases, with 11 bases spanning the gap. Germline CDR1 and CDR2: MNHNS and SASEGT. CDR3 residues: CASSEGAGRETQYF. In DNA, the CDR3 is TGTGCCAGCAGTGAAGGCGCGGGACGGGAGACCCAGTACTTC.

This clonotype was counted ten times or more. The chain carries TRBV6-6 and TRBJ2-5; D uncertain. From germline, CDR1 is MNHNY and CDR2 SVGAGI (reference sequence). The V gene lost 6 bases and the J gene lost 7 bases, with 12 bases spanning the gap. The CDR3 sequence is 12 residues long. CDR3 loop: CASSPAQMTQYF. The CDR3 nucleotides are TGTGCCAGCAGCCCGGCTCAGATGACCCAGTACTTC.

This clonotype was counted many times. The chain is built from TRBV24-1 and TRBJ2-7; weak D call: TRBD1 (6 bases). V was cut by 7 bases and J by 1 base, with 19 bases left in between. Germline V lookup: CDR1 KGHDR, CDR2 SFDVKD. This CDR3 contains 16 residues. The CDR3 spells CATRSPGQPPSYEQYF. The CDR3 nucleotides read TGTGCCACCAGAAGCCCCGGACAGCCTCCTTCCTACGAGCAGTACTTC.

This clonotype was seen only a few times. The chain combines TRBV5-3 with TRBJ2-1; D might be TRBD1 or TRBD2, each matching 7 bases. TRBV5-3 is an ORF for which the function is uncertain. The CDR3 is 19 residues long. V was shortened by 5 bases and J by 5 bases, with 29 bases between the two germline ends. The CDR3 protein is CARSAGPQGGTYLDNEQFF. The CDR3 DNA sequence: TGTGCCAGAAGTGCCGGGCCCCAGGGGGGGACTTACTTGGACAATGAGCAGTTCTTC.

This clonotype has only a few counts. J is TRBJ2-2 and V is TRBV7-9; TRBD1 or TRBD2 may be the D gene (5 bases each). V lost 5 bases to trimming and J lost 7 bases, with 20 bases between them. The germline CDR1 and CDR2 sequences are SEHNR and FQNEAQ (reference sequence). The CDR3 spans 16 residues. CDR3 nucleotide sequence: TGTGCCAGCAGCCCGACGGGGCACGATGAGGTCGGGGAGCTGTTTTTT. This encodes CASSPTGHDEVGELFF.

This clonotype was observed a few times. This sequence joins TRBV5-7 and TRBJ2-7; D not certain. TRBV5-7 qualifies as an ORF whose function is uncertain. This CDR3 spans 14 amino acids. Between the trimmed V and J ends, which lost 2 bases and 2 bases, there was a span of 11 bases. CDR3 nucleotide sequence: TGTGCCAGCAGCTTTATCGGCAGGCCCTACGAGCAGTACTTC. This sequence encodes CASSFIGRPYEQYF.